This TCR beta chain was found in a study of blood T cell repertoires in COVID-19. Across the whole study: Sites in the United States, Italy and Spain provided acute and convalescent COVID-19 samples. In each case, the material was cDNA or gDNA derived from T cells, B-cell-depleted T cells, or PBMCs.

Trimming pared 4 bases from V and 3 bases from J, leaving 19 bases between. Germline CDR1 reads KGHSH; CDR2 reads LQKENI. This CDR3 is 16 amino acids long. Study processing details: Estimates of nucleated cell counts were drawn from the amplification of reference gene primers. The assay was immunoSEQ multiplex PCR, and TCRdb's table has in-frame clones only and misses some. The DNA gave D and trimming, while V, J and clone size come from that table. The table has some 300,000 clones, 75% to 90% seen once. Seattle patients were enrolled during active infection and followed longitudinally. Sequencing input: peripheral blood. This TCR came from a woman aged 50 to 60 with COVID-19, enrolled during active disease. The V gene is TRBV18, the J gene TRBJ2-7; D might be TRBD2 (5 bases). DNA for the CDR3: TGTGCCAGCTCACAACTAACCGGCGGGTTCGGCTACGAGCAGTACTTC. Its protein is CASSQLTGGFGYEQYF.